Below, one T cell receptor beta chain is given with its context. This clonotype was counted between two and nine times. Its cognate antigen has yet to be identified. Base qualities are not recorded, but no much larger clone differs from it by a single base. Sequencing used an Illumina HiSeq 1500. The public sequencing data were trimmed at Q25 with fastp and processed into clonotypes with MiXCR by TCRdb, which kept only in-frame beta chains. Rows matching on CDR3 protein sequence are summarized as one entry with the most common DNA and genes. The sample table records about 350,000 distinct CDR3 sequences; around a third of these occur just once. Roughly 14% of the sample comes from the top ten. The sample belongs to a study of T cell repertoires in cytomegalovirus infection (dated by TCRdb to the late 2010s). At the level of the whole study: The peptide stimulations were aimed at well-studied HLA-B-restricted epitopes as well as recently identified HLA-C-restricted CMV epitopes, whose presentation resists viral immunomodulation. The HLA type of each donor mattered for the analysis, because public TCR beta signatures pointed to carriage of CMV infection along with the matching HLA type.

The germline V gene (reference sequence) provides CDR1 DFQATT and CDR2 SNEGSKA. Trimming removed 5 bases from V and 6 bases from J; the gene matches leave 7 bases unexplained. Its CDR3 holds 15 amino acids, cysteine through phenylalanine. Kept here is only the CDR3 DNA, which spans 45 bases and is read in frame from base 1. Summary of the overall study and its limitations: In the ex vivo response, HLA-C-restricted CMV-specific TCR beta clonotypes were dominant, and in two of eight donors the single most frequent clonotype came from this HLA-C-restricted group. Cumulative frequency of public TCR beta family members discriminated carriers of CMV infection plus the relevant HLA type in this cohort and an independent 352-donor cohort.

The sample's treatment or condition label, in plain terms: in vitro stimulation with specific CMV peptide epitopes to enrich CMV-specific T cells. This TCR was sampled from a human donor in good health (CMV status not recorded). Some clones in this sample may be carry-over from other donors' samples. The sequencing used cultured PBMCs, collected from culture after CMV antigen stimulation. This chain is built from TRBV20-1 and TRBJ2-1; a stretch of 13 junction bases matches TRBD2. The nucleotide sequence is given as TGCAGTGCTCGCGTAGGGACTAGCGGGATCAATGAGCAGTTCTTC. Protein translation: CSARVGTSGINEQFF.